A single sample is the source of the 25 T cell receptor beta chains below, sequenced in a study of blood T cell repertoires in COVID-19. Data came from immunoSEQ multiplex PCR; TCRdb stores just in-frame clones and leaves some out. The sample records 95,000 to 100,000 clones, roughly 85% being singletons. What was sequenced was peripheral blood. These receptors were taken from a woman in her 70s with active or convalescent COVID-19.

The genes are TRBV20-1 and TRBJ1-2; D unresolved. The CDR3 contains 11 residues. Germline V gene data show CDR1 as DFQATT and CDR2 as SNEGSKA (reference sequence). The ends were cut back, 1 base at V and 8 bases at J, with 8 bases in the middle. CDR3 sequence (DNA): TGCAGTGCTAGAGGACTAGAAGGCTACACCTTC. Amino acid sequence: CSARGLEGYTF.

The genes are TRBV7-3 and TRBJ2-1, with 15 bases fitting TRBD2. J lost 11 bases, V lost 5 bases, and 4 bases had no gene match. This CDR3 is built from 14 residues. Germline assignment: CDR1 SGHTA and CDR2 FQGTGA. Here the CDR3 DNA reads TGTGCCAGCAGCAAAGGACTAGCGGGGGGGCAGCAGTTCTTC. Protein: CASSKGLAGGQQFF. Drawing the rest from reference TRBV7-3 and TRBJ2-1, the complete variable domain is GAGVSQTPSNKVTEKGKYVELRCDPISGHTALYWYRQSLGQGPEFLIYFQGTGAADDSGLPNDRFFAVRPEGSVSTLKIQRTERGDSAVYLCASSKGLAGGQQFFGPGTRLTVL.

The chain carries TRBV19 and TRBJ2-7; possible D gene TRBD2, 6 bases. V was shortened by 3 bases and J by 6 bases, with 21 bases between the two germline ends. This CDR3 has 16 amino acids. Germline V gene data show CDR1 as LNHDA and CDR2 as SQIVND (reference sequence). CDR3 residues: CASSIGGASRVGEQYF. CDR3 sequence (DNA): TGTGCCAGTAGTATCGGCGGGGCCAGTCGGGTAGGCGAGCAGTACTTC. Full variable domain (rest looked up from reference TRBV19 and TRBJ2-7): DGGITQSPKYLFRKEGQNVTLSCEQNLNHDAMYWYRQDPGQGLRLIYYSQIVNDFQKGDIAEGYSVSREKKESFPLTVTSAQKNPTAFYLCASSIGGASRVGEQYFGPGTRLTVT.

J is TRBJ1-1 and V is TRBV25-1; 9 bases match TRBD1. Unmatched junction bases numbered 5, after V lost 1 base and J lost 11 bases. Germline assignment: CDR1 MGHDK and CDR2 SYGVNS. The CDR3 sequence is 13 residues long. The CDR3 sequence: CASSEFDGQGAFF. In nucleotides, the CDR3 is TGTGCCAGCAGTGAATTCGACGGACAGGGGGCTTTCTTT.

The chain couples TRBV5-1 to TRBJ1-2; 8 bases map to TRBD1. V shed 3 bases, J shed 2 bases, and the junction held 6 bases outside the gene matches. This CDR3 is built from 15 residues. The germline gives CDR1 SGHRS, CDR2 YFSETQ. CDR3 in amino acids: CASSSLRQGNYGYTF. The CDR3, as DNA: TGCGCCAGCAGCTCCCTACGACAGGGGAACTATGGCTACACCTTC. Drawing the rest from reference TRBV5-1 and TRBJ1-2, the complete variable domain is KAGVTQTPRYLIKTRGQQVTLSCSPISGHRSVSWYQQTPGQGLQFLFEYFSETQRNKGNFPGRFSGRQFSNSRSEMNVSTLELGDSALYLCASSSLRQGNYGYTFGSGTRLTVV.

The rearrangement uses TRBV7-6 and TRBJ2-1; TRBD2 agrees at 12 bases. J was trimmed by 10 bases and V by 4 bases; bases with no gene match: 5. Germline assignment: CDR1 SGHVS and CDR2 FNYEAQ. The CDR3 has 14 amino acids. CDR3 amino acids: CASSSVTSGGEQFF. The CDR3 nucleotides read TGTGCCAGCAGCTCTGTGACTAGCGGGGGCGAGCAGTTCTTC.

The chain combines TRBV30 with TRBJ1-6, with 7 bases identical to TRBD1. CDR3 size: 15 residues. V shed 8 bases and J 2 bases; nucleotides not matched to a gene: 9. From germline, CDR1 is GTSNPN and CDR2 SVGIG (reference sequence). In nucleotides, the CDR3 is TGTGCCGGCTATACAGGGGCTACCTATAATTCACCCCTCCACTTT. Protein: CAGYTGATYNSPLHF. The entire variable domain, with the rest obtained from reference TRBV30 and TRBJ1-6, is as follows: SQTIHQWPATLVQPVGSPLSLECTVEGTSNPNLYWYRQAAGRGLQLLFYSVGIGQISSEVPQNLSASRPQDRQFILSSKKLLLSDSGFYLCAGYTGATYNSPLHFGNGTRLTVT.

This clone was detected once. In DNA, the CDR3 is TGCGCCAGCAGCGGAACGGACAGGGGAGGCAATCAGCCCCAGCATTTT. Translating gives CASSGTDRGGNQPQHF. The chain uses TRBV4-1 and TRBJ1-5; 9 bases align to TRBD1. The CDR3 totals 16 residues. CDR1 is MGHRA, CDR2 YSYEKL, per germline. V trimming: 5 bases; J trimming: 2 bases; junction bases outside the gene matches: 7.

The chain links TRBV7-2 to TRBJ2-1, with D perhaps TRBD2 (6 bases). CDR1 and CDR2 from the germline V gene are SGHTA and FQGNSA. This CDR3 is 12 amino acids long. Trimming left V 4 bases short and J 13 bases short, with 14 bases between. CDR3 sequence reads: CASSYFSGLQFF. In DNA, the CDR3 is TGTGCCAGCAGCTACTTTAGCGGACTTCAGTTCTTC.

This chain links TRBV3-1 (or the pseudogene TRBV3-2) with TRBJ1-1; D perhaps matches TRBD1 (6 bases). The V and J ends lost 3 bases and 3 bases respectively, with 11 bases between them. The CDR3 runs to 14 residues. Germline CDR1 and CDR2: LGHDT and YNNKEL (reference sequence). In DNA form, the CDR3 reads TGTGCCAGCAGCCAGGGGACATGGGACACTGAAGCTTTCTTT. Protein product: CASSQGTWDTEAFF.

The CDR3 coding sequence is TGTGCCAGCAGCTTGAGCGGGGACTCCTACGAGCAGTACTTC. Translation gives CASSLSGDSYEQYF. The V gene is TRBV7-2, the J gene TRBJ2-7, with 7 positions matching TRBD2. This CDR3 contains 14 residues. Germline trimming cut 3 bases from V and 0 bases from J; bases unmatched to any gene: 2. Germline CDR1 and CDR2: SGHTA and FQGNSA.

The table lists this clone with a count of one. V gene TRBV11-1 combines with J gene TRBJ2-2; 8 bases line up with TRBD1. J gave up 6 bases and V 6 bases, and 9 bases lay outside the gene matches. This CDR3 contains 15 residues. Per germline, CDR1 SGHAT and CDR2 FQDESV (reference sequence). This chain's CDR3 is CASRRQTGAPGELFF. CDR3 DNA sequence: TGTGCCAGCAGAAGACAGACAGGGGCTCCCGGGGAGCTGTTTTTT.

J is TRBJ2-3 and V is TRBV5-3; 10 positions agree with TRBD1. TRBV5-3 is noted as an ORF with a role that remains uncertain. The CDR3 is made up of 18 amino acids. Trimming cost V 4 bases and J 1 base; bases outside gene matches: 12. CDR3 DNA: TGTGCCAGAAGCAACCCCAAATTAGACAGGGGGCGCACAGATACGCAGTATTTT. Protein product: CARSNPKLDRGRTDTQYF.

The CDR3 DNA is TGTGCCAGCAGTGCGCAGTCGAATCAGCCCCAGCATTTT. This codes for CASSAQSNQPQHF. This chain links TRBV2 with TRBJ1-5; the D is unclear. Germline V CDR1 and CDR2: SNHLY, FYNNEI. V was pared by 4 bases and J by 4 bases, with 8 bases between. The CDR3 contains 13 residues. The variable domain in full, with the rest retrieved from reference TRBV2 and TRBJ1-5, is EPEVTQTPSHQVTQMGQEVILRCVPISNHLYFYWYRQILGQKVEFLVSFYNNEISEKSEIFDDQFSVERPDGSNFTLKIRSTKLEDSAMYFCASSAQSNQPQHFGDGTRLSIL.

J is TRBJ2-1 and V is TRBV27, with TRBD1 matching over 9 bases. The CDR3 consists of 16 residues. Losses at the gene ends were 7 bases for V and 5 bases for J; bases not matched to a gene: 12. Looked up from germline, CDR1 is MNHEY and CDR2 is SMNVEV (reference sequence). CDR3 sequence: CASNRDRAYRNNEQFF. In DNA form, the CDR3 reads TGTGCCAGCAACCGGGACAGGGCATATCGGAACAATGAGCAGTTCTTC.

The chain is built from TRBV19 and TRBJ2-7; a weak D match, TRBD1 (6 bases). Per germline, CDR1 LNHDA and CDR2 SQIVND (reference sequence). V gave up 4 bases and J gave up 3 bases, with 16 bases separating them. The CDR3 is 15 residues long. The chain's CDR3 is CASSRGTTIVYEQYF. CDR3 nucleotide sequence: TGTGCCAGTAGTAGAGGGACAACCATTGTCTACGAGCAGTACTTC. The complete variable domain, with remaining parts taken from reference TRBV19 and TRBJ2-7, reads DGGITQSPKYLFRKEGQNVTLSCEQNLNHDAMYWYRQDPGQGLRLIYYSQIVNDFQKGDIAEGYSVSREKKESFPLTVTSAQKNPTAFYLCASSRGTTIVYEQYFGPGTRLTVT.

The chain recombines TRBV5-1 with TRBJ2-5; 8 nucleotides align to TRBD2. The V and J ends lost 4 bases and 5 bases, in that order; junction bases with no gene match: 10. The CDR3 runs 15 residues. CDR1 and CDR2 (germline): SGHRS, YFSETQ. For the CDR3, the DNA is TGCGCCAGCAGCCGGTTTAGCGGGAAGTCTGAGACCCAGTACTTC. It translates to CASSRFSGKSETQYF.

V gene TRBV2 combines with J gene TRBJ1-2, with TRBD1 matching over 8 bases. From germline, CDR1 is SNHLY and CDR2 FYNNEI. CDR3 size: 15 residues. Trimming cost V 4 bases and J 4 bases; bases outside gene matches: 8. The CDR3 bases are TGTGCCAGCAGTGTTAATCAGGGGGCTCTCTATGGCTACACCTTC. Translating it yields CASSVNQGALYGYTF. Combining the CDR3 with reference TRBV2 and TRBJ1-2 gives the whole variable domain EPEVTQTPSHQVTQMGQEVILRCVPISNHLYFYWYRQILGQKVEFLVSFYNNEISEKSEIFDDQFSVERPDGSNFTLKIRSTKLEDSAMYFCASSVNQGALYGYTFGSGTRLTVV.

The chain joins TRBV7-8 to TRBJ2-1, with 7 bases identical to TRBD2. The CDR3 loop spans 17 amino acids. Germline CDR1 is SGHVS and CDR2 is FQNEAQ. The J segment lost 5 bases and the V segment lost 4 bases, leaving 14 bases of the junction unmatched. The CDR3 DNA reads as TGTGCCAGCAGCTCGCGGGAGCGTAGGGATTACCACAATGAGCAGTTCTTC. Its translation is CASSSRERRDYHNEQFF.

The rearrangement links TRBV5-4 to TRBJ2-6; D is perhaps TRBD1 (6 bases). The CDR3 is 18 residues long. Germline lookup yields CDR1 SGHNT and CDR2 YYREEE (reference sequence). V was shortened by 6 bases and J by 0 bases, with 19 bases between the two germline ends. CDR3 sequence (DNA): TGTGCCAGCAACCCACGGACAGAAACTCTCTCTGGGGCCAACGTCCTGACTTTC. As protein: CASNPRTETLSGANVLTF.

The V and J genes are TRBV3-1 (or the pseudogene TRBV3-2) and TRBJ2-2; D possibly corresponds to TRBD1 (7 bases). Germline assignment: CDR1 LGHDT and CDR2 YNNKEL (reference sequence). Trimming shortened V by 1 base and J by 5 bases, and 17 bases separated the two germline ends. This CDR3 is 17 amino acids long. The CDR3 here is CASSQVVRGVGTGELFF. In nucleotides, the CDR3 is TGTGCCAGCAGCCAAGTCGTCAGGGGGGTAGGAACCGGGGAGCTGTTTTTT.

This chain joins TRBV3-1 (or the pseudogene TRBV3-2) and TRBJ1-1; a possible D gene is TRBD1 (6 bases). This CDR3 is 14 amino acids long. CDR1 and CDR2 from the germline V gene are LGHDT and YNNKEL (reference sequence). Trimming shortened V by 4 bases and J by 0 bases, and 9 bases separated the two germline ends. The CDR3 protein is CASSLGQMNTEAFF. In DNA form, the CDR3 reads TGTGCCAGCAGCCTCGGACAGATGAACACTGAAGCTTTCTTT.

The V gene is TRBV7-2, the J gene TRBJ2-3, with 7 bases matching TRBD1. The CDR3 runs to 15 residues. Germline CDR1 and CDR2: SGHTA and FQGNSA. J was trimmed by 2 bases and V by 4 bases; bases with no gene match: 6. CDR3 coding DNA: TGTGCCAGCAGCTCGACAGGGCGGAACACAGATACGCAGTATTTT. Its protein is CASSSTGRNTDTQYF.

This clone occurred once. The DNA of the CDR3 is TGTGCCAGCAGCCAAGGACTAGCGGCCGACAATGAGCAGTTCTTC. It translates to CASSQGLAADNEQFF. The rearrangement uses TRBV3-1 (or the pseudogene TRBV3-2) and TRBJ2-1; 9 nucleotides agree with TRBD2. The CDR3 spans 15 residues. Germline CDR1 reads LGHDT; CDR2 reads YNNKEL (reference sequence). Losses at the gene ends were 1 base for V and 5 bases for J; bases not matched to a gene: 3.

The V and J genes are TRBV5-6 and TRBJ1-3; 11 bases are shared with TRBD1. In germline, CDR1 is SGHDT, CDR2 YYEEEE. The trim removed 4 bases at V and 4 bases at J, leaving 7 bases unmatched. The CDR3 has 16 residues. Here the CDR3 reads CASSERTGGSGNTIYF. The CDR3 region has the DNA TGTGCCAGCAGCGAGAGGACAGGGGGCTCCGGAAACACCATATATTTT.